This TCR beta chain is from a study of T cells in Graves' hyperthyroidism and ophthalmopathy. It was RNA transcripts that yielded the amplified TCR beta CDR3 regions. The HTBI primer set served for first-round RT-PCR of the TCR CDR3. TCRdb reanalysed the multiplex PCR reads using MiXCR and keeps one entry per CDR3 protein. The repertoire includes about 410,000 distinct CDR3 sequences, approximately 14% of them detected once, and roughly a fifth sits in the top ten. This clonotype was observed at least ten times. Its antigen is still unknown. Study-level findings and limits: The blood repertoire included most of the expanded thyroid clonotypes above 0.001. Ophthalmopathy was predicted by the model a median of roughly 6.7 months ahead of onset.

Clinical symptoms, serum thyroxine, TRAb, thyroid ultrasound and orbital computed tomography informed diagnoses. The source of the PBMCs was 8 to 10 ml of fresh peripheral blood. Looked up from germline, CDR1 is DFQATT and CDR2 is SNEGSKA (reference sequence). The J segment lost 5 bases and the V segment lost 2 bases, leaving 2 bases of the junction unmatched. The CDR3 length is 12 residues. The gene calls are TRBV20-1 and TRBJ2-7, with TRBD1 identical over 8 bases. The TCR sequence derives from a woman aged 25 to 39 with Graves' ophthalmopathy. Sequencing used blood. The CDR3 loop is CSARNRGDEQYF. The CDR3 bases are TGCAGTGCTAGAAACAGGGGGGACGAGCAGTACTTC.